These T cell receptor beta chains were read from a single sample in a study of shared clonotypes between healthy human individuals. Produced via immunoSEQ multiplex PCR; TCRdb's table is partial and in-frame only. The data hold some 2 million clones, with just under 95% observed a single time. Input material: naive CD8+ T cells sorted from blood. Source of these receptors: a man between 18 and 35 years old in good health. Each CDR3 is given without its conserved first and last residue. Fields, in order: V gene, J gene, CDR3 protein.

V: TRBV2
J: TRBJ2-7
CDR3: ASSENDLYEQY

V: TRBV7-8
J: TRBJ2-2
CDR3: ASSIGLAGAGELF

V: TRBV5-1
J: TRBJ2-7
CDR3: ASSLGGGYEQY

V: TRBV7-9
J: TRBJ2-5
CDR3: ASSLPIWRETQY

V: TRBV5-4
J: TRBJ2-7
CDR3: ASSLGSLSYEQY

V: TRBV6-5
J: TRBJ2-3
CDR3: ASSTSGSRTDTQY

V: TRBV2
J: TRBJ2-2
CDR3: ASKDLVGPTTGELF

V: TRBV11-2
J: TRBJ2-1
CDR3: ASSLMFRDRAYNEQF

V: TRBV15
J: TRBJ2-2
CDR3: ATSQAENTGELF

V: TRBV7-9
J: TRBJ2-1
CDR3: ASIPLPSDSYNEQF

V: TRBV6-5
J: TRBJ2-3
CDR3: ASSYSSGALDTQY

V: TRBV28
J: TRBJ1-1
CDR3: ASSFWDAVSEAF

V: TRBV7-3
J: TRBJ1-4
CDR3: ASSPGQLNNEKLF

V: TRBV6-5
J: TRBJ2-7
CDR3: ASSLQAAYEQY